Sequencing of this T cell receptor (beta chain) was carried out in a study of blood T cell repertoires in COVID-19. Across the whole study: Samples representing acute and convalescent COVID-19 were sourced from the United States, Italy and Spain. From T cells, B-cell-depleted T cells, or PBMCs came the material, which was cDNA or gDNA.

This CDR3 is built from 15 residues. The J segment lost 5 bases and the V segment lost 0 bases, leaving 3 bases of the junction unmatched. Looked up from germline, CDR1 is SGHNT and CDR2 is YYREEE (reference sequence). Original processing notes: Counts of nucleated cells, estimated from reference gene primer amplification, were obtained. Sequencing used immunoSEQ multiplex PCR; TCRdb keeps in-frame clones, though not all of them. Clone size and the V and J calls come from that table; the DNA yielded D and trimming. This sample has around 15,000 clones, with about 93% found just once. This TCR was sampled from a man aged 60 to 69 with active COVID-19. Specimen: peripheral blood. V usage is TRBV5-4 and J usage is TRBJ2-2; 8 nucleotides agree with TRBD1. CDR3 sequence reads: CASSLAGQGTGELFF. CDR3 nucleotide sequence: TGTGCCAGCAGCTTGGCCGGACAGGGTACCGGGGAGCTGTTTTTT.